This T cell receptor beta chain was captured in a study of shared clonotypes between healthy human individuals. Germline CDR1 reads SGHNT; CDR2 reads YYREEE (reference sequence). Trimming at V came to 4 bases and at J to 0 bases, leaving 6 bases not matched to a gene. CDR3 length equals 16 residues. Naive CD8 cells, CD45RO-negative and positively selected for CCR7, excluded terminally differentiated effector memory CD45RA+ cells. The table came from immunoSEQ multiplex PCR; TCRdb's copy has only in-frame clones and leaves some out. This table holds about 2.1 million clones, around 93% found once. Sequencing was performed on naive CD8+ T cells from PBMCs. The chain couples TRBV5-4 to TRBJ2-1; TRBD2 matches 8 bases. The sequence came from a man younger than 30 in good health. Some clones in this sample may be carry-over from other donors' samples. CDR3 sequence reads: CASSPLAGSSYNEQFF. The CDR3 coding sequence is TGTGCCAGCAGCCCCTTAGCGGGAAGCTCCTACAATGAGCAGTTCTTC.